Listed below are T cell receptor beta chains from one sample, sequenced in a study of cytomegalovirus exposure and HLA in healthy donors. The method was immunoSEQ multiplex PCR; TCRdb's version includes in-frame clones alone and lacks a portion of them. The data contain 200,000 to 300,000 clones, about 77% of them singletons. Sequencing used PBMCs. The receptor source for this set is a boy aged 5-17 years in good health and CMV-seronegative. The CDR3 runs from the conserved cysteine through the conserved F or W. The D gene is left open where the match is weak. Some rows mark clone size as missing; the rest say once, few, many or name a class of expanded clone.

- TRBD2 TRBJ2-3 TRBV10-1 CASSESGLEITDTQYF TGCGCCAGCAGTGAGTCGGGACTAGAGATCACAGATACGCAGTATTTT
- - TRBJ2-5 TRBV9 CASSVSLLQETQYF TGTGCCAGCAGCGTAAGCCTACTCCAAGAGACCCAGTACTTC
once - TRBJ2-7 TRBV30 CAWSPTLGLHEQYF TGTGCCTGGAGTCCGACCCTGGGCCTCCACGAGCAGTACTTC
- TRBD1 TRBJ2-7 TRBV5-1 CASSFNPGQNEQYF TGCGCCAGCAGCTTTAATCCGGGACAGAACGAGCAGTACTTC
- - TRBJ2-3 TRBV29-1 CSVEEGGTDTQYF TGCAGCGTTGAAGAGGGGGGAACAGATACGCAGTATTTT
- - TRBJ1-1 TRBV6-1 CASSDFYGEDDTEAFF TGTGCCAGCAGTGACTTCTACGGGGAGGATGACACTGAAGCTTTCTTT
- - TRBJ2-2 TRBV27 CASSPRASAYTGELFF TGTGCCAGCAGTCCCCGGGCTAGCGCGTACACCGGGGAGCTGTTTTTT
- - TRBJ1-1 TRBV19 CASSPTQFAEAFF TGTGCCAGTAGTCCCACACAATTCGCTGAAGCTTTCTTT
- TRBD2 TRBJ2-1 TRBV4-1 CASSPLYRGLAGVGEQFF TGCGCCAGCAGCCCCCTCTACAGGGGACTAGCGGGAGTGGGGGAGCAGTTCTTC
- - TRBJ1-2 TRBV29-1 CSVDTNYGYTF TGCAGCGTGGACACAAACTATGGCTACACCTTC
- TRBD2 TRBJ2-7 TRBV7-9 CASSSPPSGRDLYEQYF TGTGCCAGCAGCTCCCCCCCTAGCGGGAGAGACCTATACGAGCAGTACTTC
once - TRBJ1-3 TRBV27 CASSLQGYSGNTIYF TGTGCCAGCAGTTTACAGGGTTACTCTGGAAACACCATATATTTT
- - TRBJ1-1 TRBV13 CASSQGQNTEAFF TGTGCCAGCAGCCAAGGACAGAACACTGAAGCTTTCTTT
- TRBD1 TRBJ1-3 TRBV15 CATSRATGGRGNTIYF TGTGCCACCAGCAGAGCTACAGGGGGCCGTGGAAACACCATATATTTT
- TRBD2 TRBJ2-3 TRBV5-1 CASSPTSGTDTQYF TGCGCCAGCAGCCCGACTAGCGGCACAGATACGCAGTATTTT
- TRBD1 TRBJ1-2 TRBV18 CASSPGQGPGGYTF TGTGCCAGCTCGCCTGGACAGGGACCCGGTGGCTACACCTTC
- TRBD1 TRBJ2-7 TRBV5-1 CASSLEGQGAYEQYF TGCGCCAGCAGCTTGGAAGGTCAGGGGGCCTACGAGCAGTACTTC
- TRBD2 TRBJ2-1 TRBV15 CATSAREGVGGRPYNEQFF TGTGCCACCAGCGCTCGAGAAGGGGTCGGCGGGAGGCCTTACAATGAGCAGTTCTTC
- - TRBJ2-5 TRBV20-1 CSAITGETQYF TGCAGTGCAATTACCGGAGAGACCCAGTACTTC
few - TRBJ2-3 TRBV6-4 CASSGTEGADTQYF TGTGCCAGCAGTGGGACTGAAGGCGCAGATACGCAGTATTTT
- - TRBJ1-4 TRBV4-1 CASSQDGPEGEKLFF TGCGCCAGCAGCCAAGACGGGCCGGAGGGCGAAAAACTGTTTTTT
- TRBD1 TRBJ2-7 TRBV2 CASTQPQGALSYEQYF TGTGCCAGCACCCAGCCACAGGGGGCCCTTTCCTACGAGCAGTACTTC
- TRBD1 TRBJ1-1 TRBV2 CASRGTDLNTEAFF TGTGCCAGCAGGGGGACAGATTTGAACACTGAAGCTTTCTTT
- - TRBJ1-1 TRBV5-1 CASSLEAGDTEAFF TGCGCCAGCAGCTTGGAAGCGGGAGACACTGAAGCTTTCTTT
- - TRBJ1-2 TRBV18 CASSPGGSEGYTF TGTGCCAGCTCACCGGGGGGTTCGGAGGGCTACACCTTC
- - TRBJ1-4 TRBV10-3 CAITPATNEKLFF TGTGCCATCACTCCGGCAACTAATGAAAAACTGTTTTTT
- - TRBJ2-1 TRBV9 CASSVSDLNEQFF TGTGCCAGCAGCGTATCTGACTTGAATGAGCAGTTCTTC
- TRBD1 TRBJ2-7 TRBV7-9 CSSSTNLDRGKYEQYF TGTTCCAGCAGTACGAATCTGGACAGGGGGAAATACGAGCAGTACTTC
- - TRBJ1-4 TRBV5-4 CASSLDTWGGRNEKLFF TGTGCCAGCAGCTTGGACACGTGGGGGGGCAGGAATGAAAAACTGTTTTTT
- - TRBJ2-1 TRBV6-6 CASINGGGPEQFF TGTGCCAGCATCAATGGAGGGGGCCCTGAGCAGTTCTTC
- - TRBJ2-7 TRBV18 CASSPSGYPHEQYF TGTGCCAGCTCACCGAGCGGGTACCCCCACGAGCAGTACTTC
- - TRBJ1-1 TRBV6-5 CASSYIGRGLNTEAFF TGTGCCAGCAGTTACATTGGCAGAGGGTTGAACACTGAAGCTTTCTTT
- - TRBJ2-7 TRBV30 CAWSGGSYEQYF TGTGCCTGGAGCGGGGGCTCCTACGAGCAGTACTTC
- - TRBJ2-7 TRBV23-1 CASSRDFNPYEQYF TGCGCCAGCAGCCGGGATTTTAATCCCTACGAGCAGTACTTC
once TRBD2 TRBJ2-7 TRBV6-6 CASTPPGLIKHEQYF TGTGCCAGCACTCCCCCGGGACTAATAAAGCACGAGCAGTACTTC
- TRBD1 TRBJ1-1 TRBV7-8 CASSSGQGAAEAFF TGTGCCAGCAGCTCGGGACAGGGGGCAGCTGAAGCTTTCTTT
- TRBD2 TRBJ2-2 TRBV29-1 CSAWGMWEGSTGELFF TGCAGCGCCTGGGGGATGTGGGAGGGATCCACCGGGGAGCTGTTTTTT
few - TRBJ2-3 TRBV30 CAWSVSGTRDTQYF TGTGCCTGGAGCGTCTCCGGGACACGAGATACGCAGTATTTT
- - TRBJ1-5 TRBV19 CASRDRLNQPQHF TGTGCCAGTAGGGACAGACTAAATCAGCCCCAGCATTTT
- - TRBJ1-1 TRBV6-5 CASSYRLEMNTEAFF TGTGCCAGCAGTTACAGATTAGAGATGAACACTGAAGCTTTCTTT
- - TRBJ2-5 TRBV9 CASSGGEPSRTQYF TGTGCCAGCAGCGGGGGGGAACCCAGCCGGACCCAGTACTTC
- TRBD1 TRBJ2-3 TRBV18 CASSRDRAPDTQYF TGTGCCAGCTCCAGGGACAGGGCGCCCGATACGCAGTATTTT
- TRBD1 TRBJ1-2 TRBV19 CASGMGQGYYGYTF TGTGCCAGTGGTATGGGACAGGGTTACTATGGCTACACCTTC
many TRBD2 TRBJ2-1 TRBV6-4 CASSSISGGGDEQFF TGTGCCAGCAGTTCGATCAGTGGGGGGGGAGATGAGCAGTTCTTC
- - TRBJ2-2 TRBV27 CASSPQGAGELFF TGTGCCAGCAGTCCACAGGGTGCCGGGGAGCTGTTTTTT
- TRBD2 TRBJ2-3 TRBV11-3 CASSLGGGGGTDTQYF TGTGCCAGCAGCTTAGGGGGGGGAGGGGGCACAGATACGCAGTATTTT
once - TRBJ2-7 TRBV6-1 CASSESLGRYEQYF TGTGCCAGCAGTGAATCCTTGGGCCGCTACGAGCAGTACTTC
- TRBD1 TRBJ1-4 TRBV11-3 CASSGKDRGVDEKLFF TGTGCCAGCAGCGGAAAGGACAGGGGAGTGGATGAAAAACTGTTTTTT
- - TRBJ1-5 TRBV19 CASSMKRYQPQHF TGTGCCAGTAGTATGAAGAGGTATCAGCCCCAGCATTTT
once TRBD2 TRBJ2-3 TRBV7-8 CASSSLLRLAGGLRDTQYF TGTGCCAGCAGCTCCCTCCTGAGGCTAGCGGGGGGCCTCCGAGATACGCAGTATTTT
- TRBD1 TRBJ1-1 TRBV7-9 CARPTDDRDFEAFF TGTGCCAGGCCTACTGACGACAGGGACTTTGAAGCTTTCTTT
once TRBD2 TRBJ2-1 TRBV18 CASSPGTSGRSYNEQFF TGTGCCAGCTCACCAGGGACTAGCGGGAGGTCCTACAATGAGCAGTTCTTC
- TRBD2 TRBJ2-5 TRBV5-1 CASSLVASGPAETQYF TGCGCCAGCAGCTTGGTCGCTAGCGGTCCAGCGGAGACCCAGTACTTC